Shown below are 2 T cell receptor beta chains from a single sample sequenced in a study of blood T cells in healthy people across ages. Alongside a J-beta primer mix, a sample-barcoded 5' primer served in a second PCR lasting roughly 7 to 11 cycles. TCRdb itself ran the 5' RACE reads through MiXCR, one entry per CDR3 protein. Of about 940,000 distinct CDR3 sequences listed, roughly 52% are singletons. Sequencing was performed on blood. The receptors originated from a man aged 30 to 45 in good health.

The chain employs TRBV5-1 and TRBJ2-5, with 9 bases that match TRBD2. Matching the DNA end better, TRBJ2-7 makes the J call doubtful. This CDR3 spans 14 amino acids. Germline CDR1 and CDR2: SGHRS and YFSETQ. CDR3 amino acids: CASSLAPSGDEQYF. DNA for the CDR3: TGCGCCAGCAGCTTGGCTCCTAGCGGGGACGAGCAGTACTTC.

The CDR3 sequence is CASGARQGYEQYF. Written as DNA, the CDR3 is TGTGCCAGCGGGGCGCGACAGGGCTACGAGCAGTACTTC. The chain couples TRBV12-3 or TRBV12-4 to TRBJ2-7; 7 bases are shared with TRBD1. The CDR3 has 13 residues. V was clipped by 8 bases and J by 3 bases; unmatched bases: 7.